This T cell receptor (beta chain) was captured in a study of blood T cell repertoires in COVID-19. The wider study: Samples representing acute and convalescent COVID-19 were sourced from the United States, Italy and Spain.

In the source study's methods: Researchers report that nucleated cell counts were estimated from reference gene primer amplification. The protocol was immunoSEQ multiplex PCR, while the TCRdb copy is restricted to in-frame clones and leaves out a portion. V, J and clone size are those of that table, while D and trimming were read from the DNA. The sample carries about 170,000 clones, 90% recorded once. The CDR3 totals 13 residues. With 1 base removed from V and 12 bases from J, the gap between germline ends came to 13 bases. Germline-derived CDR1 and CDR2 are SGHAT and FQNNGV. The chain links TRBV11-2 to TRBJ2-1; D may be TRBD1 (5 bases). The specimen was peripheral blood. The sequence came from a man between 45 and 60 years old with acute or convalescent COVID-19. CDR3 nucleotides: TGTGCCAGCAGCTTAGGGGGCGTTGGTAGGCAGTTCTTC. Translation gives CASSLGGVGRQFF.